This T cell receptor (beta chain) was captured in a study of CD8 T cells in Susac syndrome. Random hexamers were used to reverse transcribe an amount of roughly 0.45 to 1 ug RNA. The CDR3 of TCR beta was amplified by immunoSEQ multiplex PCR across 54 Vbeta and 13 Jbeta. TCRdb processed the immunoSEQ multiplex PCR reads anew with MiXCR; each CDR3 protein has one entry. The sample records about 64,000 distinct CDR3 sequences, approximately 94% being singletons. From germline, CDR1 is GTSNPN and CDR2 SVGIG (reference sequence). The CDR3 extends over 14 amino acids. V lost 0 bases and J lost 6, with 12 bases in between.

The specimen sequenced was CD8+ T cells from PBMCs. The chain employs TRBV30 and TRBJ1-5; TRBD1 might be the D (5 bases). This clonotype was obtained from a human donor with multiple sclerosis. CDR3 sequence: CAWSVGETGQPQHF. The CDR3 DNA reads TGTGCCTGGAGTGTGGGGGAAACGGGTCAGCCCCAGCATTTT. Full variable domain (remainder filled in from reference TRBV30 and TRBJ1-5): SQTIHQWPATLVQPVGSPLSLECTVEGTSNPNLYWYRQAAGRGLQLLFYSVGIGQISSEVPQNLSASRPQDRQFILSSKKLLLSDSGFYLCAWSVGETGQPQHFGDGTRLSIL.